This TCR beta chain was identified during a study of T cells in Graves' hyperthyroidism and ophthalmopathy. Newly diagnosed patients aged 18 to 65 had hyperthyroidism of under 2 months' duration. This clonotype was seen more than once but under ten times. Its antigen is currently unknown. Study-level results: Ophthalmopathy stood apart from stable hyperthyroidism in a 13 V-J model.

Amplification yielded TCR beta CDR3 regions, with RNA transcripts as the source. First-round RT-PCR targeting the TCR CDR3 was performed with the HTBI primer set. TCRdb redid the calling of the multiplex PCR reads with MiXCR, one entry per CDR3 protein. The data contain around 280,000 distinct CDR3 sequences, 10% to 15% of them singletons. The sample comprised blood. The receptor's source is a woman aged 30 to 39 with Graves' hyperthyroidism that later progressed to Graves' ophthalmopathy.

CDR3 in DNA: TGTGCCAGTAGTATATCAATGTGGGGGAGCAATCAGCCCCAGCATTTT. Translation gives CASSISMWGSNQPQHF. The chain is built from TRBV19 and TRBJ1-5; a possible D gene is TRBD1 (5 bases). Germline V CDR1 and CDR2: LNHDA, SQIVND (reference sequence). CDR3 length equals 16 residues. The V end was cut by 2 bases, the J end by 1 base, with 12 bases between.